The rows below give T cell receptor beta chains drawn from one sample of a study of T cell responses to AZD1222 COVID-19 vaccine. Sequenced by immunoSEQ multiplex PCR; TCRdb stores in-frame clones only, minus some. Here the sample spans tens of thousands of clones, 80% to 95% being singletons. The sample was peripheral blood, taken 28 days after the second AZD1222 dose. These receptors originate from an adult who received the AZD1222 COVID-19 vaccine. Both conserved end residues are part of each CDR3. The order of the fields is V gene, clone size, D gene, J gene, CDR3 protein, CDR3 DNA. A D gene is named only where the DNA matches it firmly. For some rows the clone size is stated as once, few or many, or as a class when expanded; others skip it.

TRBV7-2	.	.	TRBJ1-2	CASSADLFRSDGYTF	TGTGCCAGCAGCGCTGACCTTTTTCGAAGCGATGGCTACACCTTC
TRBV24-1	.	.	TRBJ2-5	CATSEVGQRGAQETQYF	TGTGCCACCAGTGAAGTTGGACAGAGAGGGGCCCAAGAGACCCAGTACTTC
TRBV6-5	.	.	TRBJ1-2	CASSPVSNYGYTF	TGTGCCAGCAGTCCTGTGTCTAACTATGGCTACACCTTC
TRBV29-1	.	.	TRBJ2-2	CSVDSPTSAGELFF	TGCAGCGTTGATTCTCCGACATCCGCCGGGGAGCTGTTTTTT
TRBV5-1	.	.	TRBJ2-7	CASSLGGGTTYEQYF	TGCGCCAGCAGCTTGGGAGGCGGGACCACCTACGAGCAGTACTTC
TRBV29-1	.	TRBD2	TRBJ2-7	CSVQRGTYEQYF	TGCAGCGTTCAGCGGGGAACCTACGAGCAGTACTTC
TRBV5-1	.	.	TRBJ1-3	CASSFSGGTRSGNTIYF	TGCGCCAGCAGCTTTTCGGGGGGAACCCGATCTGGAAACACCATATATTTT
TRBV6-6	once	TRBD2	TRBJ2-7	CASSPLAGAVSYEQYF	TGTGCCAGCAGTCCACTAGCGGGAGCGGTCAGCTACGAGCAGTACTTC
TRBV10-3	.	TRBD2	TRBJ2-1	CAISPRGGLAEVNEQFF	TGTGCCATCAGTCCGAGAGGGGGACTAGCGGAAGTCAATGAGCAGTTCTTC
TRBV5-1	once	.	TRBJ1-3	CASSRNLNSNSGNTIYF	TGCGCCAGCAGCCGAAATTTAAACAGTAACTCTGGAAACACCATATATTTT
TRBV12-5	.	.	TRBJ2-7	CARGTDSSYEQYF	TGTGCCCGCGGGACGGATAGCTCCTACGAGCAGTACTTC
TRBV18	.	TRBD1	TRBJ2-1	CASSLGQFTYNEQFF	TGTGCCAGCTCACTGGGACAGTTTACCTACAATGAGCAGTTCTTC
TRBV3-1/TRBV3-2	.	TRBD1	TRBJ1-5	CASSQRSLQGAIQPQHF	TGTGCCAGCAGCCAAAGAAGTTTACAGGGGGCTATTCAGCCCCAGCATTTT
TRBV4-1	.	TRBD1	TRBJ1-6	CASSPSRDRDRGGSPLHF	TGCGCCAGCAGCCCGTCCCGGGACAGGGATCGAGGTGGTTCACCCCTCCACTTT
TRBV19	.	TRBD1	TRBJ2-5	CASSGDRGMGETQYF	TGTGCCAGTAGCGGAGACAGGGGAATGGGAGAGACCCAGTACTTC
TRBV7-9	.	.	TRBJ1-1	CASSYMGGNGAFF	TGTGCCAGCAGCTACATGGGAGGGAACGGAGCTTTCTTT
TRBV14	.	.	TRBJ2-7	CASSETNLVYEQYF	TGTGCCAGCAGCGAGACCAATCTGGTCTACGAGCAGTACTTC
TRBV25-1	.	.	TRBJ1-2	CASSVGNGYTF	TGTGCCAGCAGTGTGGGGAATGGCTACACCTTC
TRBV29-1	.	.	TRBJ1-1	CSVVFSDFQVGKFNTEAFF	TGCAGCGTTGTTTTTTCGGATTTTCAAGTTGGGAAATTTAACACTGAAGCTTTCTTT
TRBV4-2	.	.	TRBJ1-2	CASSSADRSNYGYTF	TGTGCCAGCAGTTCAGCCGACCGTTCTAACTATGGCTACACCTTC
TRBV28	once	.	TRBJ2-5	CASSGNRRETQYF	TGTGCCAGCAGCGGGAATCGGCGGGAGACCCAGTACTTC
TRBV24-1	.	.	TRBJ1-1	CATSGGGGGTEAFF	TGTGCCACCAGTGGGGGTGGAGGGGGAACTGAAGCTTTCTTT
TRBV19	.	TRBD2	TRBJ2-1	CASISGGRGVRNEQFF	TGTGCCAGTATTAGCGGGGGGAGGGGCGTTCGCAATGAGCAGTTCTTC
TRBV28	.	TRBD1	TRBJ1-2	CATTLQGLGYTF	TGTGCCACCACATTACAGGGGCTGGGCTACACCTTC
TRBV5-1	.	TRBD2	TRBJ2-1	CASSGLAGAYNEQFF	TGCGCCAGCAGCGGACTAGCGGGAGCCTACAATGAGCAGTTCTTC
TRBV30	.	TRBD1	TRBJ2-6	CAWSQGQGARGANVLTF	TGTGCCTGGAGTCAGGGGCAGGGGGCGAGAGGGGCCAACGTCCTGACTTTC
TRBV3-1/TRBV3-2	.	.	TRBJ1-2	CASRTEGNGYTF	TGTGCCAGCAGAACGGAGGGGAATGGCTACACCTTC
TRBV6-5	.	.	TRBJ1-1	CASSRLRNTEAFF	TGTGCCAGCAGTCGACTTAGGAACACTGAAGCTTTCTTT
TRBV9	.	TRBD2	TRBJ2-7	CASSVEAGGNYEQYF	TGTGCCAGCAGCGTAGAGGCGGGAGGGAACTACGAGCAGTACTTC
TRBV5-1	.	.	TRBJ2-1	CAGEMRWRPSEQFF	TGCGCCGGAGAGATGAGATGGAGACCGAGTGAGCAGTTCTTC
TRBV19	.	TRBD2	TRBJ2-7	CATQGLAGDWDNSYEQYF	TGTGCCACCCAGGGACTAGCGGGAGATTGGGATAACTCCTACGAGCAGTACTTC
TRBV11-2	.	.	TRBJ2-7	CASPTGAPYEQYF	TGTGCCAGCCCCACCGGGGCGCCTTACGAGCAGTACTTC
TRBV21-1	.	.	TRBJ2-1	CASSCRTSGRAMCDEQFF	TGTGCCAGCAGCTGTCGGACTAGCGGGAGGGCCATGTGCGATGAGCAGTTCTTC
TRBV19	.	.	TRBJ1-1	CASSIDLTVGTEAFF	TGTGCCAGTAGTATAGATCTGACCGTGGGGACTGAAGCTTTCTTT
TRBV5-4	.	.	TRBJ1-1	CASSTPTGPHTEAFF	TGTGCCAGCAGCACCCCTACAGGGCCCCACACCGAAGCTTTCTTT
TRBV3-1/TRBV3-2	.	.	TRBJ1-6	CASSLIHFPPLHF	TGTGCCAGCAGCTTAATCCACTTTCCCCCCCTCCACTTT
TRBV18	.	.	TRBJ1-5	CASSPLGRDLKNQPQHF	TGTGCCAGCTCACCACTGGGCAGGGACCTTAAGAATCAGCCCCAGCATTTT
TRBV5-1	few	.	TRBJ2-5	CASSLVPGNQETQYF	TGCGCCAGCAGCTTGGTCCCAGGGAACCAAGAGACCCAGTACTTC
TRBV2	.	.	TRBJ1-2	CASSELPGSSYGYTF	TGTGCCAGCAGTGAACTCCCCGGGAGTTCATATGGCTACACCTTC